Sequencing of this TCR beta chain was carried out in a study of cytomegalovirus exposure and HLA in healthy donors. General study results and limits: A list of approximately 160 TCR beta chains associated with cytomegalovirus was given. Reported performance of the classifier showed diagnosis of cytomegalovirus status with high specificity and sensitivity. Under in vitro conditions, a few CMV-associated chains were confirmed as specific for CMV antigens.

Clones were read by immunoSEQ multiplex PCR, and TCRdb kept only the in-frame ones, dropping some. The sample carries tens of thousands of clones, around 96% recorded once. Points on this clone: Antigen unknown.

The donors were in the approximately 120-subject validation cohort; that cohort was separate from the roughly 620-subject first cohort. The sample consisted of PBMCs. This receptor was taken from a woman between 18 and 30 years old in good health and CMV-seropositive.

Here the CDR3 reads CASSKGSDLGTAYEQYF. The CDR3 coding sequence is TGTGCCAGCAGCAAAGGATCTGATTTGGGGACAGCCTACGAGCAGTACTTC. The rearrangement links TRBV21-1 to TRBJ2-7; the table's D call of TRBD1 was not tested on the DNA. TRBV21-1 is assigned pseudogene status. CDR3 length equals 17 residues.